A selection of T cell receptor beta chains follows, all from one sample in a study of a mutant IDH1 vaccine in newly diagnosed glioma. The antigens these receptors bind are not known. Clones were read by immunoSEQ multiplex PCR, and TCRdb kept only the in-frame ones, dropping some. The sample holds around 41,000 clones, 75% to 90% seen once. Sequencing used PBMCs, obtained from a glioma patient whose treatment included an IDH1 peptide vaccine. These receptors were taken from a middle-aged man with glioma. CDR3s include the opening cysteine and the closing phenylalanine or tryptophan. Each record gives: D gene, clone size, V gene, CDR3 length, J gene, CDR3 protein, CDR3 DNA. A D gene is named only where the DNA matches it firmly. Clone size is given for some rows only: seen once, a few or many times, or a class if the clone is expanded.

NA	NA	TRBV2	14	TRBJ1-2	CASSADSTQGGYTF	TGTGCCAGCAGTGCTGATTCCACCCAGGGGGGCTACACCTTC
TRBD1	NA	TRBV30	13	TRBJ1-2	CAWSQDRTYGYTF	TGTGCCTGGAGTCAGGACAGGACCTATGGCTACACCTTC
TRBD2	NA	TRBV11-2	16	TRBJ2-7	CASSLDLGTSGYEQYF	TGTGCCAGCAGCTTAGATCTAGGGACTAGCGGCTACGAGCAGTACTTC
NA	NA	TRBV6-6	15	TRBJ1-3	CASKVEGGTGNTIYF	TGTGCCAGCAAAGTAGAAGGGGGAACTGGAAACACCATATATTTT
TRBD2	NA	TRBV5-5	16	TRBJ2-3	CASSPTASGGTDTQYF	TGTGCCAGCAGCCCAACCGCTAGCGGGGGCACAGATACGCAGTATTTT
TRBD1	NA	TRBV7-9	16	TRBJ1-2	CASSSMDRPSVYGYTF	TGTGCCAGCAGCTCAATGGACAGGCCCTCGGTCTATGGCTACACCTTC
TRBD1	NA	TRBV15	19	TRBJ1-6	CATSRDRGFFMSYNSPLHF	TGTGCCACCAGCAGGGACAGGGGATTCTTCATGTCCTATAATTCACCCCTCCACTTT
NA	NA	TRBV11-3	13	TRBJ2-2	CASSLIGTGELFF	TGTGCCAGCAGCTTAATCGGCACCGGGGAGCTGTTTTTT
TRBD1	few	TRBV5-1	15	TRBJ2-5	CASSQGTAFKETQYF	TGCGCCAGCAGCCAGGGGACAGCGTTTAAAGAGACCCAGTACTTC
TRBD1	NA	TRBV6-1	15	TRBJ2-1	CASRNEQGAGSEQFF	TGTGCCAGCAGGAACGAGCAGGGGGCTGGTAGTGAGCAGTTCTTC
TRBD1	NA	TRBV5-1	15	TRBJ1-4	CASSSSGGAGEKLFF	TGCGCCAGCAGCTCTTCAGGGGGCGCGGGCGAAAAACTGTTTTTT
NA	NA	TRBV6-6	16	TRBJ2-7	CASSYETGRTSREQYF	TGTGCCAGCAGTTACGAGACGGGACGGACATCTCGCGAGCAGTACTTC
NA	once	TRBV6-4	14	TRBJ2-2	CASSQGSSTGELFF	TGTGCCAGCAGCCAGGGGTCGAGCACCGGGGAGCTGTTTTTT
TRBD2	once	TRBV5-1	16	TRBJ2-3	CASSARLAGGEDTQYF	TGCGCCAGCAGCGCCCGACTAGCGGGGGGCGAGGATACGCAGTATTTT
NA	NA	TRBV27	11	TRBJ2-5	CASTVRETQYF	TGTGCCAGCACCGTACGAGAGACCCAGTACTTC
NA	NA	TRBV28	15	TRBJ1-3	CASSDHSGSGNTIYF	TGTGCCAGCAGTGACCATTCGGGCTCTGGAAACACCATATATTTT
NA	once	TRBV15	14	TRBJ2-3	CATAEGTSTDTQYF	TGTGCCACCGCAGAAGGGACCAGCACAGATACGCAGTATTTT